The 26 T cell receptor beta chains below were found in one sample sequenced in a study of cytomegalovirus exposure and HLA in healthy donors. Method: immunoSEQ multiplex PCR; TCRdb's copy keeps in-frame clones and lacks some. The sample holds around 130,000 clones, roughly 86% seen once. The sequencing input was PBMCs. These receptors were collected from a man aged 30 to 45 in good health and CMV-seronegative.

This sequence joins TRBV7-8 and TRBJ2-5; 13 positions agree with TRBD2. The germline gives CDR1 SGHVS, CDR2 FQNEAQ. V trimming: 3 bases; J trimming: 3 bases; junction bases outside the gene matches: 4. The CDR3 has 16 residues. CDR3 sequence: CASSFKLAGGEETQYF. In nucleotides, the CDR3 is TGTGCCAGCAGCTTTAAACTAGCGGGGGGGGAAGAGACCCAGTACTTC.

The J gene is TRBJ2-3, the V gene TRBV4-2, with D perhaps TRBD1 (6 bases). The V gene's germline CDR1 is LGHNA and CDR2 YNFKEQ. V was cut by 0 bases and J by 6 bases, with 13 bases left in between. The CDR3 has 15 residues. CDR3 coding DNA: TGTGCCAGCAGCCAAGAATGGGTAAGGGGGGATACGCAGTATTTT. As protein: CASSQEWVRGDTQYF.

The J gene is TRBJ2-1, the V gene TRBV6-1, with 7 bases identical to TRBD2. The CDR3 consists of 13 residues. Germline lookup yields CDR1 MNHNS and CDR2 SASEGT. With V trimmed by 4 bases and J by 9 bases, 6 bases remained unmatched. This CDR3 reads CASSVLAVGEQFF. DNA for the CDR3: TGTGCCAGCAGTGTGCTAGCGGTGGGTGAGCAGTTCTTC.

A single count supports this clone. The chain combines TRBV6-5 with TRBJ2-7; 9 bases align to TRBD2. Germline CDR1 MNHEY, CDR2 SVGAGI. This CDR3 region has 14 residues. J was trimmed by 4 bases and V by 0 bases; bases with no gene match: 1. CDR3 nucleotides: TGTGCCAGCAGTTACTCTAGCGGGGGTTACGAGCAGTACTTC. Translated: CASSYSSGGYEQYF.

The rearrangement joins TRBV2 to TRBJ2-1, with 7 nucleotides matching TRBD1. The CDR3 spans 15 residues. Germline V gene sequence: CDR1 SNHLY, CDR2 FYNNEI. V lost 6 bases, J lost 1 base, and 6 bases stayed unmatched. The CDR3 here is CASSSNRGSYNEQFF. Written as DNA, the CDR3 is TGTGCCAGCAGCTCCAACAGGGGATCCTACAATGAGCAGTTCTTC.

V and J are TRBV6-1 and TRBJ2-2; no definite D call. Germline V gene lookup returns CDR1 MNHNS and CDR2 SASEGT. CDR3 length equals 13 residues. Trimming cost V 6 bases and J 7 bases, with 12 bases left between them. CDR3 in DNA: TGTGCCAGCAGACAGAATGTCGTCGGGGAGCTGTTTTTT. It yields the protein CASRQNVVGELFF.

The table lists this clone with a count of one. V is TRBV27 and J is TRBJ2-1, with D possibly being TRBD1 (5 bases). There are 13 residues in the CDR3. Trimming took off 6 bases at V and 4 bases at J, with 10 bases between the two ends. The germline CDR1 and CDR2 sequences are MNHEY and SMNVEV (reference sequence). The CDR3, as DNA: TGTGCCAGCAGAGCACAGGAATACAATGAGCAGTTCTTC. Amino acids: CASRAQEYNEQFF.

This clone turned up a few times. V gene TRBV7-9 combines with J gene TRBJ1-2; 10 nucleotides agree with TRBD1. This CDR3 region has 19 residues. CDR1 SEHNR and CDR2 FQNEAQ come from the germline V gene (reference sequence). The J segment lost 2 bases and the V segment lost 5 bases, leaving 17 bases of the junction unmatched. The DNA of the CDR3 is TGTGCCAGCAGCGTCCGACAGGGGGCGACTCTACCTCCCAACTATGGCTACACCTTC. Protein product: CASSVRQGATLPPNYGYTF. The variable domain in full, completed from reference TRBV7-9 and TRBJ1-2, reads DTGVSQNPRHKITKRGQNVTFRCDPISEHNRLYWYRQTLGQGPEFLTYFQNEAQLEKSRLLSDRFSAERPKGSFSTLEIQRTEQGDSAMYLCASSVRQGATLPPNYGYTFGSGTRLTVV.

The chain joins TRBV4-3 to TRBJ1-1; 7 bases line up with TRBD1. The V gene's germline CDR1 is LGHNA and CDR2 YSLEER. The CDR3 is 15 residues long. The ends lost 1 base at V and 5 bases at J; junction bases unmatched: 7. The CDR3 is CASSQVRGARTEAFF. CDR3 bases: TGCGCCAGCAGCCAAGTCAGGGGGGCCAGAACTGAAGCTTTCTTT.

The chain employs TRBV4-2 and TRBJ2-1, with D possibly matching TRBD2 (6 bases). Trimming took off 1 base at V and 9 bases at J, with 16 bases between the two ends. The CDR3 length is 15 residues. Germline V gene data show CDR1 as LGHNA and CDR2 as YNFKEQ. CDR3 DNA sequence: TGTGCCAGCAGCCAAGTGATAGCGGAGGCAGGTGAGCAGTTCTTC. Residues: CASSQVIAEAGEQFF.

This clone has more than one count but fewer than ten. The chain links TRBV7-2 to TRBJ2-2; possible D gene TRBD2, 6 bases. V was clipped by 5 bases and J by 7 bases, with 14 bases between them. This CDR3 spans 14 amino acids. Germline-derived CDR1 and CDR2 are SGHTA and FQGNSA. CDR3 in DNA: TGTGCCAGCAGCCAGACTAGTGTGGGCGGGGAGCTGTTTTTT. Translating it yields CASSQTSVGGELFF.

The chain is built from TRBV29-1 and TRBJ2-1, with D unresolved. This CDR3 comprises 14 residues. The V gene's germline CDR1 is SQVTM and CDR2 ANQGSEA. Trimming stripped 2 bases from V and 0 bases from J, with 8 bases between. DNA of the CDR3: TGCAGCGTTGAACCGGTACTCTCCTACAATGAGCAGTTCTTC. The encoded protein is CSVEPVLSYNEQFF.

This rearrangement joins TRBV9 to TRBJ1-1; 8 bases line up with TRBD1. Germline V gives CDR1 SGDLS, CDR2 YYNGEE. CDR3 size: 17 residues. J gave up 1 base and V 7 bases, and 15 bases lay outside the gene matches. CDR3 bases: TGTGCCAGCCACCCCCCCCAAATCGGGACAGGGAACACTGAAGCTTTCTTT. It yields the protein CASHPPQIGTGNTEAFF.

This chain uses TRBV5-1 with TRBJ1-2; maybe TRBD1 (5 bases). Deletions cut 0 bases from V and 5 bases from J, with 8 bases between. The CDR3 extends over 13 amino acids. Germline V gene lookup returns CDR1 SGHRS and CDR2 YFSETQ. CDR3 protein: CASSLGQSYGYTF. The CDR3 nucleotides are TGCGCCAGCAGCTTGGGACAGTCTTATGGCTACACCTTC.

This chain joins TRBV5-1 and TRBJ2-7; 8 nucleotides agree with TRBD1. Germline V CDR1 and CDR2: SGHRS, YFSETQ. V gave up 1 base and J gave up 3 bases; unmatched junction bases: 3. This CDR3 is built from 14 residues. The CDR3 DNA follows: TGCGCCAGCAGCTTGAACAGGGGGAACTACGAGCAGTACTTC. Translating it yields CASSLNRGNYEQYF. Variable domain in full (rest from reference TRBV5-1 and TRBJ2-7): KAGVTQTPRYLIKTRGQQVTLSCSPISGHRSVSWYQQTPGQGLQFLFEYFSETQRNKGNFPGRFSGRQFSNSRSEMNVSTLELGDSALYLCASSLNRGNYEQYFGPGTRLTVT.

This clone was seen more than once but under ten times. The chain combines TRBV7-6 with TRBJ1-6; D gene ambiguous. V dropped 5 bases and J dropped 12 bases, with 14 bases sitting between them. Germline CDR1 reads SGHVS; CDR2 reads FNYEAQ. The CDR3 loop spans 13 amino acids. Here the CDR3 reads CASSPGPLEPLHF. For the CDR3, the DNA is TGTGCCAGCAGCCCTGGGCCTCTGGAACCCCTCCACTTT.

This clone occurred once. The V and J genes are TRBV19 and TRBJ1-5, with D perhaps matching TRBD1 (6 bases). With 6 bases removed from V and 0 bases from J, the gap between germline ends came to 21 bases. The CDR3 is made up of 18 amino acids. Per germline, CDR1 LNHDA and CDR2 SQIVND (reference sequence). As DNA, the CDR3 is TGTGCCAGTAGGCCCACCACGGCAGGACAGTTTAGCAATCAGCCCCAGCATTTT. This sequence encodes CASRPTTAGQFSNQPQHF.

The V call is TRBV6-1, the J call TRBJ1-5, with D maybe TRBD1 (6 bases). V shed 4 bases and J shed 7 bases, with 17 bases lying between them. CDR1 and CDR2 (germline): MNHNS, SASEGT. The CDR3 has 15 amino acids. The CDR3 DNA reads as TGTGCCAGCAGTGCCTCAGGGGCAGGGTGGCAGCCCCAGCATTTT. Its protein is CASSASGAGWQPQHF.

The chain couples TRBV7-9 to TRBJ2-2; possible D gene TRBD2, 5 bases. The CDR3 consists of 13 residues. Trimming cost V 5 bases and J 5 bases, with 9 bases left between them. CDR1 and CDR2 from the germline V gene are SEHNR and FQNEAQ (reference sequence). The CDR3 DNA follows: TGTGCCAGCAGCAGGGAGAGGACCGGGGAGCTGTTTTTT. The encoded protein is CASSRERTGELFF.

V is TRBV7-9 and J is TRBJ2-7; D might be TRBD1 (5 bases). The CDR3 consists of 15 residues. Trimming took off 2 bases at V and 2 bases at J, with 13 bases between the two ends. Germline loops: CDR1 SEHNR, CDR2 FQNEAQ (reference sequence). Here the CDR3 DNA reads TGTGCCAGCAGCTTATGGGGCAGTCCCGCCTACGAGCAGTACTTC. This encodes CASSLWGSPAYEQYF.

The rearrangement uses TRBV19 and TRBJ2-1; 9 bases agree with TRBD1. The CDR3 length is 15 residues. Germline CDR1 and CDR2: LNHDA and SQIVND (reference sequence). V was clipped by 3 bases and J by 5 bases; unmatched bases: 5. The CDR3 region is CASSIMRQGDNEQFF. Here the CDR3 DNA reads TGTGCCAGTAGTATCATGAGACAGGGGGACAATGAGCAGTTCTTC.

The V gene is TRBV10-3, the J gene TRBJ2-1; D may be TRBD1 (6 bases). The CDR3 contains 15 residues. In germline, CDR1 is ENHRY, CDR2 SYGVKD. Trimming stripped 0 bases from V and 6 bases from J, with 12 bases between. The CDR3 sequence: CAISESDSHGNEQFF. In nucleotides, the CDR3 is TGTGCCATCAGTGAGTCGGACAGCCACGGCAATGAGCAGTTCTTC.

In its sample, this clone was seen a few times. The chain couples TRBV6-6 to TRBJ1-2; TRBD1 agrees at 8 bases. The CDR3 has 15 residues. The germline gives CDR1 MNHNY, CDR2 SVGAGI (reference sequence). Germline trimming cut 2 bases from V and 4 bases from J; bases unmatched to any gene: 6. The CDR3 reads CASSYLDRVSYGYTF. For the CDR3, the DNA is TGTGCCAGCAGTTACCTGGACAGGGTGAGCTATGGCTACACCTTC.

This chain uses TRBV4-3 with TRBJ1-6, with TRBD1 identical over 10 bases. J gave up 8 bases and V 1 base, and 5 bases lay outside the gene matches. The CDR3 consists of 16 residues. CDR1 and CDR2 from the germline V gene are LGHNA and YSLEER. This CDR3 is CASSQGDRGPDSPLHF. CDR3 in DNA: TGCGCCAGCAGCCAAGGAGACAGGGGGCCGGATTCACCCCTCCACTTT.

The CDR3 coding sequence is TGTGCCAGCACCCGGACAGGAGTGAACACTGAAGCTTTCTTT. This encodes CASTRTGVNTEAFF. The chain has TRBV7-9 and TRBJ1-1, with 7 bases fitting TRBD1. Germline V CDR1 and CDR2: SEHNR, FQNEAQ (reference sequence). V lost 7 bases to trimming and J lost 0 bases; unmatched junction nucleotides: 5. This CDR3 has 14 amino acids.

The chain links TRBV5-6 to TRBJ2-7; a weak D match, TRBD1 (5 bases). CDR1 SGHDT and CDR2 YYEEEE come from the germline V gene. V was shortened by 1 base and J by 4 bases, with 6 bases between the two germline ends. The CDR3 totals 12 residues. DNA of the CDR3: TGTGCCAGCAGCTTGCAGGGTTACGAGCAGTACTTC. Its protein is CASSLQGYEQYF.